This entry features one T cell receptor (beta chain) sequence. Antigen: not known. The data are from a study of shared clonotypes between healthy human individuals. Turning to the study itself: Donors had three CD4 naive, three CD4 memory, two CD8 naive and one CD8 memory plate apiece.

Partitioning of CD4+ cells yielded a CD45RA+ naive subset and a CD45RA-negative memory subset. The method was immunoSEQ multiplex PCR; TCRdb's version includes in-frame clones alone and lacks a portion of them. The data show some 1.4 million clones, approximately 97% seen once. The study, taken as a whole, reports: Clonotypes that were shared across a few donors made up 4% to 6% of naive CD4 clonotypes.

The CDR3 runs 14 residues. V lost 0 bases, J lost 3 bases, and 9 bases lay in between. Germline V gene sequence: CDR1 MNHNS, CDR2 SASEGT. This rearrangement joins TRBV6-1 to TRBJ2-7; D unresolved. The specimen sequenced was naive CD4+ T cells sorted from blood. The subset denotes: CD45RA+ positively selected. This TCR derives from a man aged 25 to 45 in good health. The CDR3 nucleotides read TGTGCCAGCAGTGAAGCACCACAGCACTACGAGCAGTACTTC. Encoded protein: CASSEAPQHYEQYF.